A single T cell receptor beta chain is shown here with its context. Its specificity is unknown. The CDR3 has 14 residues. The V end was cut by 2 bases, the J end by 2 bases, with 9 bases between. The germline CDR1 and CDR2 sequences are MNHEY and SVGAGI. RNA totalling about 0.45 to 1 ug underwent reverse transcription with random hexamers. MiXCR, applied by TCRdb to the immunoSEQ multiplex PCR reads, yields one record per CDR3 protein. The sample lists tens of thousands of distinct CDR3 sequences, roughly 95% occurring once. The data are from a study of CD8 T cells in Susac syndrome. Whole-study results and caveats: The study acknowledged a relatively small number of individuals in its TCR sequencing and HLA analysis.

V is TRBV6-5 and J is TRBJ1-2; D unresolved. This sequence was found in a human donor with multiple sclerosis. The sequencing input was CD4+ T cells from PBMCs. This chain's CDR3 is CASSYAPMNYGYTF. The CDR3 nucleotides are TGTGCCAGCAGTTACGCCCCTATGAACTATGGCTACACCTTC.